This is a list of T cell receptor beta chains from one sample in a study of metastatic and nonmetastatic thyroid tumors. TCRdb redid the clone calls on the PCR reads using MiXCR. Of about 21,000 clones in the sample, approximately 20% are singletons; the top ten hold around 21%. The source material was blood. All receptors derive from a male donor with papillary thyroid cancer or a benign thyroid nodule (not recorded which). Some clones in this sample may be carry-over from other donors' samples. CDR3s include the opening cysteine and the closing phenylalanine or tryptophan. The D gene is left open where the match is weak. Only some rows state a clone size, as once, few, many or a class for expanded clones.

14	TRBV9	few	NA	TRBJ2-7	CASSVGGQGYDQYF	TGTGCCAGCAGCGTAGGAGGTCAGGGCTACGATCAGTACTTC
16	TRBV5-1	NA	NA	TRBJ1-2	CASSLGDRTNNYGYTF	TGCGCCAGCAGCTTGGGAGACAGGACAAATAACTATGGCTACACCTTC
17	TRBV3-1	once	NA	TRBJ1-2	CASSQEGRRGLIYGYTF	TGTGCCAGCAGCCAAGAAGGGCGCCGGGGACTCATCTATGGCTACACCTTC
12	TRBV25-1	few	NA	TRBJ1-4	CASSVGYEKLCF	TGTGCCAGCAGTGTGGGATACGAAAAACTGTGTTTT
15	TRBV15	many	NA	TRBJ1-4	CATSRDPRTAEKLFF	TGTGCCACCAGCAGAGATCCGAGGACAGCTGAAAAACTGTTTTTT
15	TRBV2	many	TRBD2	TRBJ2-1	CASSERLAVYNEQFF	TGTGCCAGCAGTGAAAGGCTAGCGGTCTACAATGAGCAGTTCTTC
14	TRBV4-1	many	TRBD1	TRBJ1-2	CASSLTGQGDGYTF	TGCGCCAGCAGCCTTACGGGACAGGGGGATGGCTACACCTTC
17	TRBV6-1	NA	NA	TRBJ1-6	CASSKKQGSSDNSPLHF	TGTGCCAGCAGCAAAAAGCAAGGGAGTTCAGATAATTCACCCCTCCACTTT
11	TRBV5-1	many	NA	TRBJ1-4	CASSDQEKLFF	TGCGCCAGCAGCGACCAGGAAAAACTGTTTTTT
14	TRBV11-3	many	NA	TRBJ2-1	CASRITESYNEQFF	TGTGCCAGCAGAATTACAGAATCCTACAATGAGCAGTTCTTC
15	TRBV5-1	many	NA	TRBJ2-1	CASSLPSSSYNEQFF	TGCGCCAGCAGCTTGCCCTCTAGCTCCTACAATGAGCAGTTCTTC
10	TRBV29-1	many	NA	TRBJ1-2	CSVETGGYTF	TGCAGCGTTGAAACAGGGGGCTACACCTTC
13	TRBV13	NA	TRBD2	TRBJ2-1	CASMGTRPNEQFF	TGTGCCAGCATGGGGACTAGACCCAATGAGCAGTTCTTC